Detailed here is one T cell receptor (beta chain). Its target is not known. This sample is drawn from a study of cytomegalovirus exposure and HLA in healthy donors. In the study overall: A preliminary data release comprised around 90 million unique TCRs obtained from HLA-typed donors. Study-level results: Rare TCR sequences dominated, though some public TCRs recurred in many donors.

At the time of sampling, donors were nominally healthy, though unrecorded immune exposures were likely. PCR used 60 Vbeta primers and 13 Jbeta primers. Repertoires were generated with immunoSEQ multiplex PCR, while TCRdb's copy carries only in-frame clones and drops some. The sample holds under 150,000 clones, over 70% seen once. Germline V lookup: CDR1 SGHTA, CDR2 FQGNSA. The CDR3 runs 14 residues. Sequencing used PBMCs. The rearrangement joins TRBV7-2 to TRBJ2-5; D unresolved. The J call is doubtful: the DNA matches TRBJ2-7 better. The source is a male donor in good health and CMV-seronegative. The DNA for the CDR3 is TGTGCCAGCAGCATTAACCTATACCCCTACGAGCAGTACTTC. Its translation: CASSINLYPYEQYF.